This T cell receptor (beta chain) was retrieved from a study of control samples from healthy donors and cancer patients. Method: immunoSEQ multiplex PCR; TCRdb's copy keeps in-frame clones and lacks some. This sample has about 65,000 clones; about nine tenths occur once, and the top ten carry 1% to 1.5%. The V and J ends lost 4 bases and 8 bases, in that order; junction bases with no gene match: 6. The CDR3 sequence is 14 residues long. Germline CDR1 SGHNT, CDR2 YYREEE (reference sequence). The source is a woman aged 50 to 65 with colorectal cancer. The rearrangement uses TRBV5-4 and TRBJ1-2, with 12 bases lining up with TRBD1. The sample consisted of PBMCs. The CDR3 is CASSTGQGARGYTF. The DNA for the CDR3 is TGTGCCAGCAGCACGGGACAGGGGGCGCGGGGCTACACCTTC.